Sequencing of this T cell receptor (beta chain) was carried out in a study of long-term antiretroviral therapy in people with HIV. Study-level results: Repertoire composition at all time points was dominated by clones that had expanded before ART. ART was followed by higher diversity that remained below transplant donor controls.

This clone has a handful of counts. Its antigen is still unknown. The authors ran the immunoSEQ assay, v3.0, at survey level. The assay was immunoSEQ multiplex PCR, and TCRdb's table has in-frame clones only and misses some. Of some 12,000 clones in the sample, 82% are singletons; the top ten hold 15% to 20%. This receptor was identified in a man aged 45 to 65 with HIV. Sequencing was performed on unsorted PBMCs, taken about 8 years after starting antiretroviral therapy.

CDR3 sequence: CATSRDHRQGGTDTQYF. Written as DNA, the CDR3 is TGTGCCACCAGCAGAGATCATAGACAGGGAGGGACAGATACGCAGTATTTT. The genes are TRBV15 and TRBJ2-3; D might be TRBD1 or TRBD2, each matching 7 bases. Trimming removed 0 bases at V and 3 bases at J, with 16 bases between. The CDR3 has 17 amino acids. Germline-derived CDR1 and CDR2 are LNHNV and YYDKDF (reference sequence).